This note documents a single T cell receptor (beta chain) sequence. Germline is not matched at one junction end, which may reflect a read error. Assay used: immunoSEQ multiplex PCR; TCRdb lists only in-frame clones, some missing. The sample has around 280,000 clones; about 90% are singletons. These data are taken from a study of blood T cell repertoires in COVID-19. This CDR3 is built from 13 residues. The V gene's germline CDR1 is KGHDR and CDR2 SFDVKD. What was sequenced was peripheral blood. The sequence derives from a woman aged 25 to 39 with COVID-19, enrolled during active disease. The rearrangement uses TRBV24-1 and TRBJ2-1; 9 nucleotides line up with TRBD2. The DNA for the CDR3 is TGTGCCTCGGGGACTAGCTCCTACGATGAGCAGTTCTTC. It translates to CASGTSSYDEQFF.